The following is a TCR beta chain sequence with its context. The germline V gene has CDR1 SEHNR and CDR2 FQNEAQ (reference sequence). The V gene lost 3 bases and the J gene lost 7 bases, with 12 bases spanning the gap. This CDR3 contains 14 residues. The data originate from a study of blood T cell repertoires in COVID-19. Assay used: immunoSEQ multiplex PCR; TCRdb lists only in-frame clones, some missing. The data hold 20,000 to 25,000 clones, with 84% observed a single time. Sequenced sample: peripheral blood. This TCR derives from a man aged 40-49 years with acute or convalescent COVID-19. The chain links TRBV7-9 to TRBJ1-4, with D possibly being TRBD1 (5 bases). As DNA, the CDR3 is TGTGCCAGCAGCTTGCCCGAAAGGGGTGAAAAACTGTTTTTT. The encoded protein is CASSLPERGEKLFF.